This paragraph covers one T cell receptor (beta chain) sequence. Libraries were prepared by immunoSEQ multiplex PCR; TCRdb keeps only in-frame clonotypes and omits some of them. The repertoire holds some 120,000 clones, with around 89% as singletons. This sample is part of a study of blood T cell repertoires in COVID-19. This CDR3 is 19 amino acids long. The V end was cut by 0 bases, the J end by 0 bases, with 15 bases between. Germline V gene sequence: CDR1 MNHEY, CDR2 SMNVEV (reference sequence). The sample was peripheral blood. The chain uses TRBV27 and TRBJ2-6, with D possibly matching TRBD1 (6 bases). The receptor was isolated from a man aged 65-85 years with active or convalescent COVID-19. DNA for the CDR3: TGTGCCAGCAGTTTATCGTGGCAGGGGATGAACTCTGGGGCCAACGTCCTGACTTTC. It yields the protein CASSLSWQGMNSGANVLTF.